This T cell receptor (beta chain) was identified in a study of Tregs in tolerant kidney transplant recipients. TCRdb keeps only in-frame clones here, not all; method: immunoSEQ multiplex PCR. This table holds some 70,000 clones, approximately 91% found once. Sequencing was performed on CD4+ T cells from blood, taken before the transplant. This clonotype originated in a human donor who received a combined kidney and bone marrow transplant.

Written as DNA, the CDR3 is TGTGCCAGCAATGCAGCGGGAGTGGGGGAGAATGAGCAGTTCTTC. This encodes CASNAAGVGENEQFF. The chain employs TRBV6-5 and TRBJ2-1; 8 bases align to TRBD2. The V and J ends lost 7 bases and 7 bases, in that order; junction bases with no gene match: 12. The CDR3 has 15 residues. Germline-derived CDR1 and CDR2 are MNHEY and SVGAGI.